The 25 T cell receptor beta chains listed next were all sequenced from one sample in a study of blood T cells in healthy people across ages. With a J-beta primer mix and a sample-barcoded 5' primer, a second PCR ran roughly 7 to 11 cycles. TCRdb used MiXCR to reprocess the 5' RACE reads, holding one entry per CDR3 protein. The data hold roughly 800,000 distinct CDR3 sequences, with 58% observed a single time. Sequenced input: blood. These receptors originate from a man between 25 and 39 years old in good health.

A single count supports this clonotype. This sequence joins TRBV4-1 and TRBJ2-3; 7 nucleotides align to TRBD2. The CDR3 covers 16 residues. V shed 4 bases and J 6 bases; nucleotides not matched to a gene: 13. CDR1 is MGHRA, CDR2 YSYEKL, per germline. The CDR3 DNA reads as TGCGCCAGCAGCCCCGAAGCGGGGCCCTTGGGTGATACGCAGTATTTT. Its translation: CASSPEAGPLGDTQYF.

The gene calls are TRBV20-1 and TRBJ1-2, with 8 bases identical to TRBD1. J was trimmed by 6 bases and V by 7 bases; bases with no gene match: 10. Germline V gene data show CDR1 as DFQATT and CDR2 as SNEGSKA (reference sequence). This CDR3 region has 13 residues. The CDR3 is CSGQGARLDGYTF. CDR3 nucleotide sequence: TGCAGTGGTCAGGGGGCGCGTTTGGATGGCTACACCTTC.

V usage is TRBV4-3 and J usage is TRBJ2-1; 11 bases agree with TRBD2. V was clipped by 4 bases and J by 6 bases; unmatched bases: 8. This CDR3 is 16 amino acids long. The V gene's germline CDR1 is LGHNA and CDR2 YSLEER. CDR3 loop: CASSRSTSGSFNEQFF. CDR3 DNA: TGCGCCAGCAGCCGGAGTACTAGCGGGAGTTTCAATGAGCAGTTCTTC.

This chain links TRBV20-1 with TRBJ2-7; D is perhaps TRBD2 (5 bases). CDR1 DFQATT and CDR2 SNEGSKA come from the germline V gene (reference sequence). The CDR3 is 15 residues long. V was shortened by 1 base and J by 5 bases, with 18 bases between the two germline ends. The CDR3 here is CSARGGFWASDEQYF. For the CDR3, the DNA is TGCAGTGCTAGAGGAGGGTTTTGGGCCTCGGACGAGCAGTACTTC.

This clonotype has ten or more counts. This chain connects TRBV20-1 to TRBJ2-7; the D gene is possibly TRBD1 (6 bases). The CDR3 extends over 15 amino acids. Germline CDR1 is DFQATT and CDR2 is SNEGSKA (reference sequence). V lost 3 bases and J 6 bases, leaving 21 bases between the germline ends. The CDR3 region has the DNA TGCAGTGCTAGCTCTATTTGGGGGACAAACACCGAGCAGTACTTC. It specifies CSASSIWGTNTEQYF.

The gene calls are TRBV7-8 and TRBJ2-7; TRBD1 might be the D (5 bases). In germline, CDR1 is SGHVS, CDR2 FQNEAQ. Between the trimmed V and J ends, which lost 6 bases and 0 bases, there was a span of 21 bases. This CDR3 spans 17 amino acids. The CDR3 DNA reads TGTGCCAGCAGTCCGGTTTGGGGCAGGACCCACTCCTACGAGCAGTACTTC. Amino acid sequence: CASSPVWGRTHSYEQYF. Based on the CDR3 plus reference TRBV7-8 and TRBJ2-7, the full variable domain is GAGVSQSPRYKVAKRGQDVALRCDPISGHVSLFWYQQALGQGPEFLTYFQNEAQLDKSGLPSDRFFAERPEGSVSTLKIQRTQQEDSAVYLCASSPVWGRTHSYEQYFGPGTRLTVT.

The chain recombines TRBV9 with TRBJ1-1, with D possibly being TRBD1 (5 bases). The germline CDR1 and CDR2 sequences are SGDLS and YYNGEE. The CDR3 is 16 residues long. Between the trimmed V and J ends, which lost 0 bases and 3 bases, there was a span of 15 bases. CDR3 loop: CASSVAISREDTEAFF. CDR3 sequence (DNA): TGTGCCAGCAGCGTAGCTATATCCAGGGAAGACACTGAAGCTTTCTTT.

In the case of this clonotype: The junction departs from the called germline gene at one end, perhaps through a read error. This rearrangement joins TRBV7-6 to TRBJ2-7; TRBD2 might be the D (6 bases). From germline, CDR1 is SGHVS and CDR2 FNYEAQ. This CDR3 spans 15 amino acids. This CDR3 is CAGSLGAGLSYEQYF. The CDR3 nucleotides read TGTGCCGGCAGCTTAGGGGCAGGACTATCCTACGAGCAGTACTTC. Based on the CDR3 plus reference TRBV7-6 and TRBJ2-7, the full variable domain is GAGVSQSPRYKVTKRGQDVALRCDPISGHVSLYWYRQALGQGPEFLTYFNYEAQQDKSGLPNDRFSAERPEGSISTLTIQRTEQRDSAMYRCAGSLGAGLSYEQYFGPGTRLTVT.

CDR3 bases: TGTGCCAGCAGTTACAGCGAGGGCTACACTGAAGCTTTCTTT. This encodes CASSYSEGYTEAFF. The gene calls are TRBV6-6 and TRBJ1-1, with D unresolved. Germline V gene sequence: CDR1 MNHNY, CDR2 SVGAGI (reference sequence). Trimming removed 2 bases at V and 3 bases at J, with 10 bases between. The CDR3 is 14 residues long.

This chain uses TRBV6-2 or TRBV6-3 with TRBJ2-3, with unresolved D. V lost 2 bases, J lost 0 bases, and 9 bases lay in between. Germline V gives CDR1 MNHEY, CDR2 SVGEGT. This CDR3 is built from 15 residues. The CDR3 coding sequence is TGTGCCAGCAGTTACGCTCCCAGGAGCACAGATACGCAGTATTTT. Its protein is CASSYAPRSTDTQYF.

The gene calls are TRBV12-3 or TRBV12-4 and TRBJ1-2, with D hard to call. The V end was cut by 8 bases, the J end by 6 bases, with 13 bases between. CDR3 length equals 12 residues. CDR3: CASDNDFHGYTF. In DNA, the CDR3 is TGTGCCAGCGACAACGATTTCCATGGCTACACCTTC.

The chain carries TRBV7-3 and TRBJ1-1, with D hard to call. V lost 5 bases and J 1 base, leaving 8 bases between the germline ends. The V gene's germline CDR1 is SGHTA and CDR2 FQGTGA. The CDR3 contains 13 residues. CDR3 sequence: CASSPFKNTEAFF. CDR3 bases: TGTGCCAGCAGCCCTTTTAAGAACACTGAAGCTTTCTTT. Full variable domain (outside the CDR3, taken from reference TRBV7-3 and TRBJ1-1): GAGVSQTPSNKVTEKGKYVELRCDPISGHTALYWYRQSLGQGPEFLIYFQGTGAADDSGLPNDRFFAVRPEGSVSTLKIQRTERGDSAVYLCASSPFKNTEAFFGQGTRLTVV.

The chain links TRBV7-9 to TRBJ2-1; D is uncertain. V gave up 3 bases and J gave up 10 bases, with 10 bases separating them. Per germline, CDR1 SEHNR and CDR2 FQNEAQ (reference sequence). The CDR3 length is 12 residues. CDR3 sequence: CASSFLRREQFF. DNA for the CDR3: TGTGCCAGCAGCTTCCTCCGTCGCGAGCAGTTCTTC.

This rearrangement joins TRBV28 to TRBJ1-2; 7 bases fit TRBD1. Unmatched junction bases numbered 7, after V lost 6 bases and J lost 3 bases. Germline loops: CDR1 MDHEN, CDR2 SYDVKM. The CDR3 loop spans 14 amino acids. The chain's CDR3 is CASRLGGRYYGYTF. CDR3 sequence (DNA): TGTGCCAGCAGGCTAGGGGGCAGATACTATGGCTACACCTTC.

The CDR3 is CASSTGTSGGTTQYF. In nucleotides, the CDR3 is TGCGCCAGCAGCACCGGGACTAGCGGGGGTACGACCCAGTACTTC. This rearrangement joins TRBV5-1 to TRBJ2-5; 14 positions match TRBD2. Germline CDR1 SGHRS, CDR2 YFSETQ. There are 15 residues in the CDR3. The junction had 6 bases not matched to a gene; V was cut back by 4 bases and J by 7 bases.

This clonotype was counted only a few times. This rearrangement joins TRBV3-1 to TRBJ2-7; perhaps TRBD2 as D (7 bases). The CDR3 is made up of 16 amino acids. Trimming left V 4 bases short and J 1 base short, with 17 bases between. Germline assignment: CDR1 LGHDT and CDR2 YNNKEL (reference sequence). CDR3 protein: CASSRRGGAISYEQYF. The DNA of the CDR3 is TGTGCCAGCAGCCGACGAGGGGGGGCCATATCCTACGAGCAGTACTTC.

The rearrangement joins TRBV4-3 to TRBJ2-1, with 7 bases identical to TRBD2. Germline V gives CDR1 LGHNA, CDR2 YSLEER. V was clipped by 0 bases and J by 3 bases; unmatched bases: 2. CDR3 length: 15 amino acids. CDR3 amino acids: CASSQEPSGYNEQFF. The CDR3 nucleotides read TGCGCCAGCAGCCAAGAACCTAGCGGCTACAATGAGCAGTTCTTC.

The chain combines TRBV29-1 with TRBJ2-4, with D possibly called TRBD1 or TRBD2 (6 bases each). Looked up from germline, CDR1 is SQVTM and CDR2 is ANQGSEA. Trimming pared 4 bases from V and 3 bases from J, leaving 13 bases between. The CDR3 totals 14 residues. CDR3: CSVGGGKGKNIQYF. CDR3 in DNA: TGCAGCGTTGGAGGGGGGAAAGGCAAAAACATTCAGTACTTC.

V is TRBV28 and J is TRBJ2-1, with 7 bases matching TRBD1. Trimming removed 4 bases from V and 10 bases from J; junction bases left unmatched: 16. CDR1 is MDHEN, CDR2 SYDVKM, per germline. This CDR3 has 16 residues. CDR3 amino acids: CASSSPTGSIKKEQFF. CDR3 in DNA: TGTGCCAGCAGTTCCCCGACAGGGTCAATAAAAAAGGAGCAGTTCTTC. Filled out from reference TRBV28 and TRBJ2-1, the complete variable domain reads DVKVTQSSRYLVKRTGEKVFLECVQDMDHENMFWYRQDPGLGLRLIYFSYDVKMKEKGDIPEGYSVSREKKERFSLILESASTNQTSMYLCASSSPTGSIKKEQFFGPGTRLTVL.

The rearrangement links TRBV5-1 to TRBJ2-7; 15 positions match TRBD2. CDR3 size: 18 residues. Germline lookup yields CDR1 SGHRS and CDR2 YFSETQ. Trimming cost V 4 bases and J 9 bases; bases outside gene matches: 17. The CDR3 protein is CASSAGTGTSGGLHGQYF. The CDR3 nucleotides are TGCGCCAGCAGCGCGGGAACCGGGACTAGCGGGGGGCTTCATGGGCAGTACTTC. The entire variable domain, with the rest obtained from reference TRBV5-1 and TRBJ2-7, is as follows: KAGVTQTPRYLIKTRGQQVTLSCSPISGHRSVSWYQQTPGQGLQFLFEYFSETQRNKGNFPGRFSGRQFSNSRSEMNVSTLELGDSALYLCASSAGTGTSGGLHGQYFGPGTRLTVT.

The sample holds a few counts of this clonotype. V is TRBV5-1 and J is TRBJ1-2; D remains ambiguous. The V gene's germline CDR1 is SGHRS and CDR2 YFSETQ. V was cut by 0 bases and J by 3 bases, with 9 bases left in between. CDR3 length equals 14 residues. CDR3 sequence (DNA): TGCGCCAGCAGCTTGGTTCTGGGAGACTATGGCTACACCTTC. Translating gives CASSLVLGDYGYTF.

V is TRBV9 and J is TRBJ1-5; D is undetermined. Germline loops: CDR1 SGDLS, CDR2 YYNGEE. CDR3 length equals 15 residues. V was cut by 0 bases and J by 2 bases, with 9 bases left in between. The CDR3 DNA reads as TGTGCCAGCAGCGTAGGAGGGTTGGGCAATCAGCCCCAGCATTTT. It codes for CASSVGGLGNQPQHF.

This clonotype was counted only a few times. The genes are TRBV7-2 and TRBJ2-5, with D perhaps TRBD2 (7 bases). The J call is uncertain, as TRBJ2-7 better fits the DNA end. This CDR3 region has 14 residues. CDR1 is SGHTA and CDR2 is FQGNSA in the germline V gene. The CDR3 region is CASTLGGQTDEQYF. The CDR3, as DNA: TGTGCCAGCACCCTGGGGGGGCAGACCGACGAGCAGTACTTC.

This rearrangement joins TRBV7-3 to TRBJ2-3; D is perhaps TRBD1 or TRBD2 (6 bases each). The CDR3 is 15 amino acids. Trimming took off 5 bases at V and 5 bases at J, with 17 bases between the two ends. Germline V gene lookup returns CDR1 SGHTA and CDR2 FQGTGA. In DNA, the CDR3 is TGTGCCAGCAGCCGAAGTGGGGGGCCGGGAGATACGCAGTATTTT. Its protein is CASSRSGGPGDTQYF.

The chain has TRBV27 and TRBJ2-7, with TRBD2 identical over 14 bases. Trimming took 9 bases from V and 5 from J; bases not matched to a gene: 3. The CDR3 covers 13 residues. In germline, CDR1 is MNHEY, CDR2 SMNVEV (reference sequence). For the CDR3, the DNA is TGTGCCAGTACGACTAGCGGGAGGGACGAGCAGTACTTC. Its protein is CASTTSGRDEQYF.